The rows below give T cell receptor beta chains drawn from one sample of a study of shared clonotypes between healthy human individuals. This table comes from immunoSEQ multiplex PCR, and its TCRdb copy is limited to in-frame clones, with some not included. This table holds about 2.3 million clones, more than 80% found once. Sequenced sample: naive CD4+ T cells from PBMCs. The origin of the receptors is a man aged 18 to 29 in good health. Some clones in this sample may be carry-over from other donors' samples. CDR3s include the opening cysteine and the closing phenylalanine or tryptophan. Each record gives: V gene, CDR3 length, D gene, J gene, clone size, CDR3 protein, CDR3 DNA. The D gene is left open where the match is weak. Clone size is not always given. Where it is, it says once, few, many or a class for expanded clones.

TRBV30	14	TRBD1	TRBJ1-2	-	CAWSRDRDSYGYTF	TGTGCCTGGAGTAGGGACAGGGACTCCTATGGCTACACCTTC
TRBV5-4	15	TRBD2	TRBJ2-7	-	CASSATGTSGYEQYF	TGTGCCAGCAGCGCAACCGGGACTAGCGGCTACGAGCAGTACTTC
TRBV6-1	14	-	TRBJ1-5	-	CASSTLGVAQPQHF	TGTGCCAGCAGTACCCTGGGGGTGGCTCAGCCCCAGCATTTT
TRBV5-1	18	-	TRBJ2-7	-	CASSLYQVNTPWTYEQYF	TGCGCCAGCAGCTTGTACCAGGTCAACACCCCATGGACGTACGAGCAGTACTTC
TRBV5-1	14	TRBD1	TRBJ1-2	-	CASSAGGAHYGYTF	TGCGCCAGCAGCGCAGGGGGCGCGCACTATGGCTACACCTTC
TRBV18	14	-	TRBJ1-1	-	CASSPQEGNTEAFF	TGTGCCAGCTCACCACAGGAGGGGAACACTGAAGCTTTCTTT
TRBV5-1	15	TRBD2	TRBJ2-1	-	CASSPGTSDYNEQFF	TGCGCCAGCAGTCCCGGGACTAGCGACTACAATGAGCAGTTCTTC
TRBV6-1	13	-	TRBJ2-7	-	CAGRRTAEYEQYF	TGTGCCGGAAGACGGACCGCTGAATACGAGCAGTACTTC
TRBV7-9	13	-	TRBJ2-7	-	CASSQDRSYEQYF	TGTGCCAGCAGCCAGGACCGATCCTACGAGCAGTACTTC
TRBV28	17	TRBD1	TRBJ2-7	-	CASTSPWGGTGGYEQYF	TGTGCCAGCACCTCTCCGTGGGGCGGGACAGGGGGCTACGAGCAGTACTTC
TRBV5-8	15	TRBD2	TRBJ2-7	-	CASSRGLAGVWEQYF	TGTGCCAGCAGCCGGGGACTAGCGGGAGTATGGGAGCAGTACTTC
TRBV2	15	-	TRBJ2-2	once	CASSPYPGDTGELFF	TGTGCCAGCAGTCCATACCCAGGGGACACCGGGGAGCTGTTTTTT
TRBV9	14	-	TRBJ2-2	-	CASSPSLGTGELFF	TGTGCCAGCAGCCCCAGCCTAGGGACCGGGGAGCTGTTTTTT
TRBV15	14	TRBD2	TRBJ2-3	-	CATTLTSGTDTQYF	TGTGCCACCACCCTGACTAGCGGCACAGATACGCAGTATTTT
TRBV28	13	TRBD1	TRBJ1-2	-	CASRTGPNYGYTF	TGTGCCAGCAGGACAGGGCCTAACTATGGCTACACCTTC
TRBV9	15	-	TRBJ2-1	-	CASSVGQGLYNEQFF	TGTGCCAGCAGCGTAGGGCAGGGTCTCTACAATGAGCAGTTCTTC
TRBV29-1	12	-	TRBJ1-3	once	CSVMFSGNTIYF	TGCAGCGTTATGTTCTCTGGAAACACCATATATTTT
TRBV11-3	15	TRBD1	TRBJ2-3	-	CASSHDRGSMDTQYF	TGTGCCAGCAGTCACGACAGGGGATCAATGGATACGCAGTATTTT
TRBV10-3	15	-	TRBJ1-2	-	CAISESVEGSYGYTF	TGTGCCATCAGTGAGTCAGTGGAGGGTAGCTATGGCTACACCTTC
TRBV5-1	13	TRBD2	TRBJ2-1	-	CASSLEPSGGQFF	TGCGCCAGCAGCTTGGAGCCTAGCGGGGGGCAGTTCTTC
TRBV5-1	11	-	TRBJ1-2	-	CASSSPGSYTF	TGCGCCAGCAGCTCGCCGGGGTCCTACACCTTC
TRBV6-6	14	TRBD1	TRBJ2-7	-	CASSSGQGAYEQYF	TGTGCCAGCAGTTCGGGACAGGGGGCGTACGAGCAGTACTTC
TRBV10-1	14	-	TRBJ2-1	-	CASRQGFIRVEQFF	TGCGCCAGCAGGCAGGGATTTATTAGGGTTGAGCAGTTCTTC
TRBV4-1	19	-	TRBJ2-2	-	CASSQDPDRSLAVTGELFF	TGCGCCAGCAGCCAAGATCCGGACAGGTCACTAGCAGTAACCGGGGAGCTGTTTTTT
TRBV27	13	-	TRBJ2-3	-	CASSQTWPDTQYF	TGTGCCAGCAGTCAGACATGGCCAGATACGCAGTATTTT
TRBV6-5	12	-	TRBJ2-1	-	CASRKRNNEQFF	TGTGCCAGCAGAAAGCGGAACAATGAGCAGTTCTTC
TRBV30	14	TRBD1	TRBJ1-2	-	CAWSVGGVWGGYTF	TGTGCCTGGAGTGTAGGGGGCGTGTGGGGTGGCTACACCTTC
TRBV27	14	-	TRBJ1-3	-	CASSPLDPGDTIYF	TGTGCCAGCAGTCCTCTCGACCCGGGAGACACCATATATTTT
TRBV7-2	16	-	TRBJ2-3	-	CASSYQATLQGDTQYF	TGTGCCAGCAGTTATCAGGCAACCCTCCAGGGAGATACGCAGTATTTT
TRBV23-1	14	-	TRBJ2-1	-	CASRQDSPGNEQFF	TGCGCCAGCAGACAGGACTCCCCCGGCAATGAGCAGTTCTTC
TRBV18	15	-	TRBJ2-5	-	CASSLLQVHGETQYF	TGTGCCAGCTCACTTCTACAGGTCCATGGGGAGACCCAGTACTTC
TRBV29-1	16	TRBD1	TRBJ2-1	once	CSVGTTGTGGYNEQFF	TGCAGCGTTGGTACTACCGGGACAGGGGGATACAATGAGCAGTTCTTC
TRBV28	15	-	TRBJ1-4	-	CASSLSGTTNEKLFF	TGTGCCAGCAGTTTATCCGGCACGACTAATGAAAAACTGTTTTTT
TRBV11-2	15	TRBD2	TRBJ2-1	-	CASSLVAGGHNEQFF	TGTGCCAGCAGCTTAGTGGCGGGAGGCCACAATGAGCAGTTCTTC
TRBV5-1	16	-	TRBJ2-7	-	CASTLNGAGVSYEQYF	TGCGCCAGCACCCTAAACGGGGCAGGGGTTTCGTACGAGCAGTACTTC
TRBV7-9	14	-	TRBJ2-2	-	CASDYGTNTGELFF	TGTGCCAGCGACTACGGAACGAACACCGGGGAGCTGTTTTTT
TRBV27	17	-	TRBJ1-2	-	CASSPMTPRDGGYGYTF	TGTGCCAGCAGTCCCATGACCCCCCGCGACGGCGGCTATGGCTACACCTTC
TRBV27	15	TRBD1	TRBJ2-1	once	CASSPLGTGGYEQFF	TGTGCCAGCAGTCCACTCGGGACAGGGGGTTATGAGCAGTTCTTC
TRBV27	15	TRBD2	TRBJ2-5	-	CASSPLAGGPKTQYF	TGTGCCAGCAGTCCTCTAGCGGGAGGGCCAAAGACCCAGTACTTC
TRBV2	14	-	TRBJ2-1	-	CASSDGRGGNEQFF	TGTGCCAGCAGTGACGGAAGAGGCGGCAATGAGCAGTTCTTC
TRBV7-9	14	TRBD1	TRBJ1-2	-	CASSLRGGGRGYTF	TGTGCCAGCAGCTTACGAGGGGGCGGTCGTGGCTACACCTTC